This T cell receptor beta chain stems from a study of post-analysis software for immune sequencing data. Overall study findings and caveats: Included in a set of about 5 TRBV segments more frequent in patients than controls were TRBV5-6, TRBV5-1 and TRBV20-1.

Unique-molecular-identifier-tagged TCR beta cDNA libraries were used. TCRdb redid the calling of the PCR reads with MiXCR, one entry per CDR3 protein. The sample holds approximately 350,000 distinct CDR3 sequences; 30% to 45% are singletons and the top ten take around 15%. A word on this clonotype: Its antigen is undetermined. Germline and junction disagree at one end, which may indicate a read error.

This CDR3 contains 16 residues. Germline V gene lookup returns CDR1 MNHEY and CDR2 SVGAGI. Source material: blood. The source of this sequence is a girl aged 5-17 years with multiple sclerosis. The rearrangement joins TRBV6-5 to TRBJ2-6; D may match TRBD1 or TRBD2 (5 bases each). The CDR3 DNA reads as TGTACCAGCAGTTACTCGTGGGGGACTGGGGCCAACGTCCTGACTTTC. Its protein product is CTSSYSWGTGANVLTF.